This T cell receptor (beta chain) was identified during a study of blood T cell repertoires in COVID-19. About the research overall: PBMCs, B-cell-depleted T cells, or T cells provided the cDNA or gDNA that made up the material.

Germline CDR1 and CDR2: SNHLY and FYNNEI. CDR3 length equals 17 residues. V shed 1 base and J 7 bases; nucleotides not matched to a gene: 9. TCRdb's copy holds only in-frame clones and misses some; the assay was immunoSEQ multiplex PCR. The sample has some 150,000 clones; about 85% are singletons. Sequenced sample: peripheral blood. This TCR was recovered from a man in his sixties who had recovered from COVID-19. V usage is TRBV2 and J usage is TRBJ2-1; 11 bases are a match to TRBD1. CDR3 nucleotide sequence: TGTGCCAGCAGTGAAGTCTTTGGACAGGGGGCGAATAATGAGCAGTTCTTC. Protein: CASSEVFGQGANNEQFF.